The 19 T cell receptor beta chains listed next were all sequenced from one sample in a study of OX40 agonist ivuxolimab in advanced cancers. Some clones are missing from TCRdb's copy, which holds only in-frame ones; the method was immunoSEQ multiplex PCR. The sample includes about 62,000 clones, approximately 88% of them seen just once. The specimen was CD4+ or CD8+ T cells sorted from blood, collected in a trial of the OX40 agonist ivuxolimab. These receptors were collected from an adult with an advanced solid tumor such as melanoma, head and neck, liver or kidney cancer.

V gene TRBV28 combines with J gene TRBJ2-7; 7 nucleotides line up with TRBD2. Germline V lookup: CDR1 MDHEN, CDR2 SYDVKM. V shed 6 bases and J 2 bases; nucleotides not matched to a gene: 10. There are 15 residues in the CDR3. The CDR3 nucleotides are TGTGCCAGCAGCCCCCCTAGCGGAAGAACCTACGAGCAGTACTTC. It codes for CASSPPSGRTYEQYF.

The V gene is TRBV5-1, the J gene TRBJ1-3; 8 bases are a match to TRBD1. J was trimmed by 4 bases and V by 4 bases; bases with no gene match: 7. Germline CDR1 and CDR2: SGHRS and YFSETQ. The CDR3 loop spans 15 amino acids. The CDR3 sequence: CASSSQGAYGNTIYF. DNA for the CDR3: TGCGCCAGCAGCAGCCAGGGGGCTTACGGAAACACCATATATTTT.

The J gene is TRBJ2-1, the V gene TRBV7-2, with 7 bases lining up with TRBD1. CDR3 length equals 19 residues. Germline CDR1 SGHTA, CDR2 FQGNSA. The J segment lost 0 bases and the V segment lost 5 bases, leaving 16 bases of the junction unmatched. The CDR3 sequence is CASSALAPMTGSSYNEQFF. The CDR3 bases are TGTGCCAGCAGCGCGCTAGCTCCGATGACAGGGAGCTCCTACAATGAGCAGTTCTTC.

The gene calls are TRBV5-8 and TRBJ1-2, with TRBD1 matching 10 bases. CDR1 SGHTS and CDR2 YDEGEE come from the germline V gene. There are 15 residues in the CDR3. V was clipped by 2 bases and J by 7 bases; unmatched bases: 8. CDR3 nucleotides: TGTGCCAGCAGCTTAATACTAGACAGGGGGCTTGGCTACACCTTC. Protein product: CASSLILDRGLGYTF.

This clone was seen a single time. The rearrangement links TRBV7-9 to TRBJ1-4; tentatively, D is TRBD1 (6 bases). Trimming took 7 bases from V and 0 from J, leaving 15 bases between them. The CDR3 length is 16 residues. The germline gives CDR1 SEHNR, CDR2 FQNEAQ (reference sequence). Written as DNA, the CDR3 is TGTGCCAGCACCAGAGGGGGGCCTGCAACTAATGAAAAACTGTTTTTT. Translated, it gives CASTRGGPATNEKLFF.

The chain joins TRBV5-1 to TRBJ1-5, with 7 bases matching TRBD1. V shed 5 bases and J 5 bases; nucleotides not matched to a gene: 10. The CDR3 totals 15 residues. Per the germline V gene, CDR1 is SGHRS and CDR2 is YFSETQ. As DNA, the CDR3 is TGCGCCAGCAGGGGGGGGACAGAACCCTATCAGCCCCAGCATTTT. It is translated as CASRGGTEPYQPQHF.

This clone was seen a single time. The chain joins TRBV6-5 to TRBJ1-5, with unresolved D. The germline gives CDR1 MNHEY, CDR2 SVGAGI. Trimming cost V 4 bases and J 4 bases, with 11 bases left between them. The CDR3 sequence is 14 residues long. The CDR3 bases are TGTGCCAGCAGTTTCGGAGTGGGGAATCAGCCCCAGCATTTT. Its translation: CASSFGVGNQPQHF.

The chain couples TRBV27 to TRBJ2-7; maybe TRBD2 (5 bases). Germline V CDR1 and CDR2: MNHEY, SMNVEV (reference sequence). Deletions cut 7 bases from V and 3 bases from J, with 13 bases between. The CDR3 covers 13 residues. CDR3 DNA: TGTGCCAGCACAGTGACGGCGGGCTACGAGCAGTACTTC. Protein: CASTVTAGYEQYF.

V gene TRBV9 combines with J gene TRBJ2-7; possibly TRBD1 or TRBD2 for D (5 bases each). Trimming took 2 bases from V and 2 from J, leaving 11 bases between them. This CDR3 region has 14 residues. Looked up from germline, CDR1 is SGDLS and CDR2 is YYNGEE. CDR3 nucleotide sequence: TGTGCCAGCAGCGTTGGGACCGCAGCCTACGAGCAGTACTTC. Translating it yields CASSVGTAAYEQYF. The full variable domain, completed using reference TRBV9 and TRBJ2-7, is DSGVTQTPKHLITATGQRVTLRCSPRSGDLSVYWYQQSLDQGLQFLIQYYNGEERAKGNILERFSAQQFPDLHSELNLSSLELGDSALYFCASSVGTAAYEQYFGPGTRLTVT.

The genes are TRBV5-1 and TRBJ1-1; D perhaps matches TRBD1 (5 bases). The germline CDR1 and CDR2 sequences are SGHRS and YFSETQ. The CDR3 consists of 16 residues. Trimming took 2 bases from V and 1 from J, leaving 15 bases between them. Here the CDR3 DNA reads TGCGCCAGCAGCTTCCGACCGTCGGGGGAGAACACTGAAGCTTTCTTT. Residues: CASSFRPSGENTEAFF.

The DNA of the CDR3 is TGTGCCAGCCAGGTGGCCGGGACATCGGGGAATCAGCCCCAGCATTTT. Amino acids: CASQVAGTSGNQPQHF. This sequence joins TRBV7-9 and TRBJ1-5; a possible D gene is TRBD1 (6 bases). Germline assignment: CDR1 SEHNR and CDR2 FQNEAQ (reference sequence). V was trimmed by 8 bases and J by 4 bases, leaving 21 bases between them. The CDR3 length is 16 residues.

J is TRBJ2-5 and V is TRBV7-2; TRBD1 matches at 10 bases. V dropped 2 bases and J dropped 5; count of bases not matched to a gene: 8. The germline CDR1 and CDR2 sequences are SGHTA and FQGNSA. The CDR3 consists of 16 residues. The CDR3 sequence is CASSLIWTGGVETQYF. The CDR3 DNA is TGTGCCAGCAGCTTAATTTGGACAGGGGGTGTTGAGACCCAGTACTTC.

This clone was counted only a few times. The chain is built from TRBV6-4 and TRBJ2-3, with 11 bases fitting TRBD2. Trimming removed 0 bases from V and 4 bases from J; junction bases left unmatched: 0. Germline CDR1 reads MRHNA; CDR2 reads SNTAGT. CDR3 length equals 15 residues. This CDR3 is CASSDSSGGADTQYF. CDR3 nucleotides: TGTGCCAGCAGTGACTCTAGCGGGGGGGCAGATACGCAGTATTTT.

V and J are TRBV9 and TRBJ1-5; D might be TRBD1 (5 bases). CDR1 and CDR2 (germline): SGDLS, YYNGEE. Trimming stripped 0 bases from V and 6 bases from J, with 16 bases between. The CDR3 is made up of 16 amino acids. The chain's CDR3 is CASSVGGRGVAQPQHF. CDR3 DNA sequence: TGTGCCAGCAGCGTAGGGGGTAGGGGAGTAGCTCAGCCCCAGCATTTT.

The rearrangement links TRBV6-5 to TRBJ2-7, with unresolved D. Per germline, CDR1 MNHEY and CDR2 SVGAGI. V gave up 0 bases and J gave up 2 bases, with 2 bases separating them. The CDR3 length is 12 residues. This CDR3 is CASSYSTYEQYF. DNA of the CDR3: TGTGCCAGCAGTTACTCAACCTACGAGCAGTACTTC.

This rearrangement joins TRBV6-5 to TRBJ1-2, with a weak D call TRBD1 (5 bases). V lost 2 bases and J 7 bases, leaving 8 bases between the germline ends. Germline assignment: CDR1 MNHEY and CDR2 SVGAGI. The CDR3 has 12 amino acids. The CDR3 bases are TGTGCCAGCAGTTACGGGGGGGGTGGCTACACCTTC. Its protein is CASSYGGGGYTF.

The chain combines TRBV10-3 with TRBJ1-3; 10 positions agree with TRBD1. The ends lost 7 bases at V and 7 bases at J; junction bases unmatched: 7. This CDR3 comprises 14 residues. CDR1 is ENHRY, CDR2 SYGVKD, per germline. CDR3 loop: CAINDRGQGNTIYF. DNA of the CDR3: TGTGCCATCAACGACAGGGGGCAAGGGAACACCATATATTTT.

The chain combines TRBV29-1 with TRBJ1-5; TRBD1 might be the D (5 bases). Germline V CDR1 and CDR2: SQVTM, ANQGSEA. The CDR3 is 13 amino acids. Trimming shortened V by 7 bases and J by 4 bases, and 14 bases separated the two germline ends. DNA for the CDR3: TGCAGCGGAGGGGACGGCGGAAATCAGCCCCAGCATTTT. Residues: CSGGDGGNQPQHF.

The chain employs TRBV6-1 and TRBJ1-2, with D possibly TRBD1 on 6 matching bases. Trimming left V 1 base short and J 4 bases short, with 7 bases between. The germline gives CDR1 MNHNS, CDR2 SASEGT. The CDR3 is 13 residues long. In nucleotides, the CDR3 is TGTGCCAGCAGTGAAGAAGGGGGCTATGGCTACACCTTC. Residues: CASSEEGGYGYTF.